The T cell receptor beta chain described here comes from a study of pediatric ulcerative colitis. Ulcerative colitis patients received no immunosuppressive medication before the diagnostic colonoscopy. This clone was recorded once. Profiled with immunoSEQ multiplex PCR; TCRdb holds only in-frame clones, not every one. The sample records approximately 30,000 clones, roughly 86% being singletons. This CDR3 spans 16 amino acids. Germline CDR1 SGHNT, CDR2 YYREEE (reference sequence). The V segment lost 4 bases and the J segment 5 bases; nucleotides outside the gene matches: 6. The chain combines TRBV5-4 with TRBJ2-5; 15 bases align to TRBD2. The source of this sequence is a boy younger than 18 with severe ulcerative colitis. The sequencing sample was made of blood. CDR3 in amino acids: CASSIGTSGGWETQYF. CDR3 DNA sequence: TGTGCCAGCAGCATCGGGACTAGCGGGGGGTGGGAGACCCAGTACTTC.